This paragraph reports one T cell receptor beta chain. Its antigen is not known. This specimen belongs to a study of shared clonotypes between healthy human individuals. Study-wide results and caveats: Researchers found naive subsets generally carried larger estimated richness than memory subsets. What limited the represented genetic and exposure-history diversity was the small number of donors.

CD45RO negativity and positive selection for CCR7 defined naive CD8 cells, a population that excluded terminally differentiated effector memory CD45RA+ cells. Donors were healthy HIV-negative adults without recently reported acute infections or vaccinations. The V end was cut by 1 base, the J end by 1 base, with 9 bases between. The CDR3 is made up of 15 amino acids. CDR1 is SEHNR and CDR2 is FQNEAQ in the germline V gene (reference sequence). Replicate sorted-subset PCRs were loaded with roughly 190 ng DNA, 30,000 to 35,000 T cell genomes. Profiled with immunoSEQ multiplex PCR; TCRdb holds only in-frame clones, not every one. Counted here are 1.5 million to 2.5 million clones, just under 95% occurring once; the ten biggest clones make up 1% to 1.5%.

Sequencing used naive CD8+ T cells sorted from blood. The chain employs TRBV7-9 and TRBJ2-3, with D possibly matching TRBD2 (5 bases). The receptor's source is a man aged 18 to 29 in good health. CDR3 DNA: TGTGCCAGCAGCTTAGTTCCAGCGGGCACAGATACGCAGTATTTT. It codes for CASSLVPAGTDTQYF.